This entry concerns a single T cell receptor (beta chain). Its target is not known. This sample is part of a study of monozygotic twins with inflammatory bowel disease. Study-wide points: Discordant twins had repertoire similarity that did not differ from that of concordant twins, possibly from limited power. IBD patients exhibited fewer clonotypes shared with other individuals than healthy twins, particularly with disease activity. What may have added variability to patient repertoires is that immunosuppressive treatments differed.

The germline CDR1 and CDR2 sequences are MNHNS and SASEGT. The CDR3 contains 13 residues. Every TCR library used approximately 3,400 ng of total RNA. TCRdb re-called the 5' RACE reads, yielding one record per CDR3 amino acid sequence without DNA. With approximately 400,000 distinct CDR3 sequences in the sample, the ten largest clones hold less than 2.5%. This rearrangement joins TRBV6-1 to TRBJ2-7; the TCRdb call, TRBD1, lacks DNA for checking. What was sequenced was blood. This sequence originates from a human donor with ulcerative colitis or Crohn's disease, or a healthy co-twin of an affected twin (not recorded which). The chain's CDR3 is CASEMRAGVRQYF.